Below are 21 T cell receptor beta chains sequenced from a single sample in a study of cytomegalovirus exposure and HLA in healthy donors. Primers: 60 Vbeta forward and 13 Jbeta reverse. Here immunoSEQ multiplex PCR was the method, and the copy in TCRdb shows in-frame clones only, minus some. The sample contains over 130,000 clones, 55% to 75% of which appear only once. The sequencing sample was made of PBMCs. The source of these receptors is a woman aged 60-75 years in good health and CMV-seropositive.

CDR3 region: CASSYRDEQFF. In DNA form, the CDR3 reads TGTGCCAGCAGTTACCGGGATGAGCAGTTCTTC. The chain uses TRBV6-5 and TRBJ2-1; D unresolved. This CDR3 contains 11 residues. The V gene's germline CDR1 is MNHEY and CDR2 SVGAGI. The V end was cut by 2 bases, the J end by 8 bases, with 4 bases between.

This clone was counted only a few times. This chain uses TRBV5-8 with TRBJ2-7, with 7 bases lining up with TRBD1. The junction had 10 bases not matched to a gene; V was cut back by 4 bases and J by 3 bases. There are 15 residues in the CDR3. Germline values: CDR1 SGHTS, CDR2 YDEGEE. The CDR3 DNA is TGTGCCAGCAGCACCGGGACAGCGTCATACTACGAGCAGTACTTC. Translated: CASSTGTASYYEQYF. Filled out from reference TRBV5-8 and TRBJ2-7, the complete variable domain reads EAGVTQSPTHLIKTRGQQATLRCSPISGHTSVYWYQQALGLGLQFLLWYDEGEERNRGNFPPRFSGRQFPNYSSELNVNALELEDSALYLCASSTGTASYYEQYFGPGTRLTVT.

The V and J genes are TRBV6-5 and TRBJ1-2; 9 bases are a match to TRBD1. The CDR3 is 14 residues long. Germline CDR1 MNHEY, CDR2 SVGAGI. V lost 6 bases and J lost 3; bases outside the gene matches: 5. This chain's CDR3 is CASRGTGQDYGYTF. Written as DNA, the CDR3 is TGTGCCAGCAGGGGGACAGGGCAAGACTATGGCTACACCTTC.

The CDR3 is CASSPPRGWRETSYNEQFF. In DNA form, the CDR3 reads TGTGCCAGCAGCCCGCCTAGGGGGTGGCGGGAGACGTCCTACAATGAGCAGTTCTTC. The chain recombines TRBV5-4 with TRBJ2-1, with a weak D call TRBD2 (7 bases). CDR3 length equals 19 residues. V shed 4 bases and J shed 1 base, with 24 bases lying between them. Germline CDR1 and CDR2: SGHNT and YYREEE (reference sequence).

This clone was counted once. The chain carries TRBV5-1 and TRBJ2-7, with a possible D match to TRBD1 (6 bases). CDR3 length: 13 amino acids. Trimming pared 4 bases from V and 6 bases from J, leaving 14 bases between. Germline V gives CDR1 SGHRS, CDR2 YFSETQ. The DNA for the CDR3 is TGCGCCAGCAGCCACAGGGAATCGGCCGAGCAGTACTTC. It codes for CASSHRESAEQYF.

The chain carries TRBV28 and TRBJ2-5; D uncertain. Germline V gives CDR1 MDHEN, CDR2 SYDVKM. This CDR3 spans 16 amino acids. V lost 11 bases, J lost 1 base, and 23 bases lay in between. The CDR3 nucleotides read TGTGCCGCCTCCACCCCCCCGCGGCGCGGCCAAGAGACCCAGTACTTC. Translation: CAASTPPRRGQETQYF.

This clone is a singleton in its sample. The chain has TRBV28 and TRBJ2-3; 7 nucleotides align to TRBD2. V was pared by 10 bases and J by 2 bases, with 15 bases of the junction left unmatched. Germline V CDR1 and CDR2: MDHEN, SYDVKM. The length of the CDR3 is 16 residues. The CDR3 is CAIRLTRAGPTDTQYF. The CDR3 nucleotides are TGTGCCATCCGGCTGACCCGAGCGGGACCCACAGATACGCAGTATTTT.

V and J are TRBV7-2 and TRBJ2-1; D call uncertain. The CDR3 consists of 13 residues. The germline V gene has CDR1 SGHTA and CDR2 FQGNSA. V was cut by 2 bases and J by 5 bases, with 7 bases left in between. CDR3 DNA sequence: TGTGCCAGCAGCTTATTCCTAAACAATGAGCAGTTCTTC. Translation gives CASSLFLNNEQFF.

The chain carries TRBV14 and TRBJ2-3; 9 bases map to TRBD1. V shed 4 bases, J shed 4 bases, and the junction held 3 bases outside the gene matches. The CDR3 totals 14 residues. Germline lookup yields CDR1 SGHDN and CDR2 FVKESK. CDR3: CASSLRTGADTQYF. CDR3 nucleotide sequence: TGTGCCAGCAGCCTTCGGACAGGGGCAGATACGCAGTATTTT.

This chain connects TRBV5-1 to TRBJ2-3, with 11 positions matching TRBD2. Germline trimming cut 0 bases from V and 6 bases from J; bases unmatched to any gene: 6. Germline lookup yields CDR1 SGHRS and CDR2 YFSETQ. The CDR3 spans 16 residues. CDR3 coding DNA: TGCGCCAGCAGCTTGGCAGGTAGCGGGAGGGCGGATACGCAGTATTTT. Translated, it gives CASSLAGSGRADTQYF.

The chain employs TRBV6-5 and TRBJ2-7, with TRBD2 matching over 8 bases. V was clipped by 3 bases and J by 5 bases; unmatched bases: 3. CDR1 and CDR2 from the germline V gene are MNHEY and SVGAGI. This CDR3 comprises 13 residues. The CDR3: CASSYTGLDEQYF. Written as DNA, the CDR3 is TGTGCCAGCAGTTATACGGGACTAGACGAGCAGTACTTC.

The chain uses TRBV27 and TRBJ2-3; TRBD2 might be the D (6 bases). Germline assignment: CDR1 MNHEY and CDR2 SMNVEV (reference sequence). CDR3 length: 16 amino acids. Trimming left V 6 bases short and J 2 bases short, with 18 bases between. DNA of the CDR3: TGTGCCAGCAGCACCGGGCTAGCGAGTAACACAGATACGCAGTATTTT. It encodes CASSTGLASNTDTQYF.

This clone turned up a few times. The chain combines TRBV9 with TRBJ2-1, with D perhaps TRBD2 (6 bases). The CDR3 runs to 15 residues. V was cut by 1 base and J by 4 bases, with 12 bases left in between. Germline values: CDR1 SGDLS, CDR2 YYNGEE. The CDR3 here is CASSVLGREYNEQFF. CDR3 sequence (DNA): TGTGCCAGCAGCGTACTCGGGCGGGAATACAATGAGCAGTTCTTC. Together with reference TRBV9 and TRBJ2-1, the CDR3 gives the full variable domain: DSGVTQTPKHLITATGQRVTLRCSPRSGDLSVYWYQQSLDQGLQFLIQYYNGEERAKGNILERFSAQQFPDLHSELNLSSLELGDSALYFCASSVLGREYNEQFFGPGTRLTVL.

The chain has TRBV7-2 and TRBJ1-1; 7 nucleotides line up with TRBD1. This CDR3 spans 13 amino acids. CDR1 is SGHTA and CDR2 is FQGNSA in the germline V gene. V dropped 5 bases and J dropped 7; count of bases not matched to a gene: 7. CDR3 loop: CASSKNRDSEAFF. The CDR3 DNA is TGTGCCAGCAGCAAAAACCGGGACAGTGAAGCTTTCTTT. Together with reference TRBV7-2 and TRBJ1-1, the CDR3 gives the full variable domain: GAGVSQSPSNKVTEKGKDVELRCDPISGHTALYWYRQSLGQGLEFLIYFQGNSAPDKSGLPSDRFSAERTGGSVSTLTIQRTQQEDSAVYLCASSKNRDSEAFFGQGTRLTVV.

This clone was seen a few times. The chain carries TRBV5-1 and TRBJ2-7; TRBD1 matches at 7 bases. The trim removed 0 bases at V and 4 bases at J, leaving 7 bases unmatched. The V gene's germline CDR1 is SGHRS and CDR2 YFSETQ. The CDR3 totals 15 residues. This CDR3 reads CASSLVPGGPYEQYF. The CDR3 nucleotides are TGCGCCAGCAGCTTGGTGCCAGGGGGACCTTACGAGCAGTACTTC.

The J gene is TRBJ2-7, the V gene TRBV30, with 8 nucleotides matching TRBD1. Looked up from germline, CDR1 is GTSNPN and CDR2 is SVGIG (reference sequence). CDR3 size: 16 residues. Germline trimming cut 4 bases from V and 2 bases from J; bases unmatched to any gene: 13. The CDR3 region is CAWTNFGQGRTYEQYF. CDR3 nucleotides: TGTGCCTGGACCAACTTCGGACAGGGCAGGACCTACGAGCAGTACTTC.

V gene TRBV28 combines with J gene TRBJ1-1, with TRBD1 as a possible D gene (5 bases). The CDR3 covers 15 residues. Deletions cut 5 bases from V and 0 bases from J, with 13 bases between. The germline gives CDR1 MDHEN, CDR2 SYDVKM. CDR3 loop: CASSPADSLNTEAFF. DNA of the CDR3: TGTGCCAGCAGTCCCGCCGACAGTTTGAACACTGAAGCTTTCTTT.

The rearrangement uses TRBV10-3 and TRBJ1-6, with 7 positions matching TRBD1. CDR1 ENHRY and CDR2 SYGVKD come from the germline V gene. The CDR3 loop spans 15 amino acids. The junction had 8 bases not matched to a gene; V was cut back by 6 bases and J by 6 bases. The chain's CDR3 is CAIRQGDGLNSPLHF. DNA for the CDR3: TGTGCCATCAGGCAGGGGGATGGCCTTAATTCACCCCTCCACTTT.

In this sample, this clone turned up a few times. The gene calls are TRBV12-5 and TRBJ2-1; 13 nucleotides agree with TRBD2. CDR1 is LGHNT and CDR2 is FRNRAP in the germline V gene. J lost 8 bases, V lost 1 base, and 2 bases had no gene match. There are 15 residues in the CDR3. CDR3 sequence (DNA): TGTGCTAGTGGTTTGGGACTAGCGGGAGGAGATGAGCAGTTCTTC. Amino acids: CASGLGLAGGDEQFF.

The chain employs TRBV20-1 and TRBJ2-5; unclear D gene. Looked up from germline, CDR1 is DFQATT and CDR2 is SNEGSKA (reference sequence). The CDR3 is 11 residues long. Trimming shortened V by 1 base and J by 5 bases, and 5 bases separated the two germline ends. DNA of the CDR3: TGCAGTGCTAGAGTGGGCGAGACCCAGTACTTC. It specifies CSARVGETQYF.

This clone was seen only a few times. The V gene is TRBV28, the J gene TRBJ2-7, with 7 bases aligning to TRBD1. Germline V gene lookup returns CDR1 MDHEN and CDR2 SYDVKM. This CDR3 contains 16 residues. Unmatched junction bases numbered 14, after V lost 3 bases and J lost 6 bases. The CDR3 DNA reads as TGTGCCAGCAGTTTTGGGACAGAGAGAATCCGGGTCGAGCAGTACTTC. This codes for CASSFGTERIRVEQYF.